This T cell receptor (beta chain) came from a study of T cell responses to AZD1222 COVID-19 vaccine. General observations from the study: Among vaccine-associated CD4 TCRs, coverage spanned spike, with dominance at 160-218 and 743-854. Two AZD1222 doses significantly raised spike-specific TCR breadth and depth over controls. It should be noted that donors were predominantly white British and more often female, and clonal diversity was possibly underestimated.

Assay used: immunoSEQ multiplex PCR; TCRdb lists only in-frame clones, some missing. The sample shows around 150,000 clones, 85% to 95% of them seen only once. To note about this clone: Its matching antigen is unknown.

V was shortened by 5 bases and J by 4 bases, with 16 bases between the two germline ends. The germline V gene has CDR1 SGHTS and CDR2 YDEGEE. The CDR3 consists of 15 residues. Sample: peripheral blood, taken on day 0 of AZD1222 vaccination. The V and J genes are TRBV5-8 and TRBJ2-1; D remains ambiguous. The clonotype was recovered from an adult in good health. The CDR3 DNA sequence: TGTGCCAGCAGACATACCGGGCCCTATTACAATGAGCAGTTCTTC. It codes for CASRHTGPYYNEQFF. The variable domain in full, completed from reference TRBV5-8 and TRBJ2-1, reads EAGVTQSPTHLIKTRGQQATLRCSPISGHTSVYWYQQALGLGLQFLLWYDEGEERNRGNFPPRFSGRQFPNYSSELNVNALELEDSALYLCASRHTGPYYNEQFFGPGTRLTVL.